This T cell receptor beta chain was retrieved from a study of cytomegalovirus exposure and HLA in healthy donors. Sequencing was performed with immunoSEQ multiplex PCR; in TCRdb, only in-frame clones are kept and a portion is missing. The table records approximately 200,000 clones, about nine tenths of them present only once. This CDR3 comprises 14 residues. Germline CDR1 SGHNT, CDR2 YYREEE (reference sequence). Trimming took 2 bases from V and 4 from J, leaving 7 bases between them. Sequencing was carried out using PBMCs. The genes are TRBV5-4 and TRBJ2-6; D not resolved. The TCR sequence derives from a woman aged 18-35 years in good health and CMV-seronegative. CDR3 nucleotide sequence: TGTGCCAGCAGCTTAATCTCCGGGGCCAACGTCCTGACTTTC. This translates into CASSLISGANVLTF.